The T cell receptor (beta chain) described here comes from a study of beta chain features in type 1 diabetes. Findings and caveats of the study: Moderately but significantly shorter TCRB CDR3s were found in Type 1 diabetes patients in all four CD4+ subsets.

This clone has only a few counts. Its antigen is unidentified. The whole isolated RNA underwent reverse transcription, so sequencing captured expressed TCRB transcripts. TCRdb's table, derived via immunoSEQ multiplex PCR, lists solely in-frame clones and lacks some. The sample includes around 250,000 clones, 27% of them seen just once. V was clipped by 0 bases and J by 5 bases, with 5 bases between them. The CDR3 runs to 12 residues. The germline V gene has CDR1 SGHDT and CDR2 YYEEEE. Purities in excess of 95% were seen in all sorted populations. The origin of this receptor is a man aged 25 to 40 in good health. The genes are TRBV5-6 and TRBJ2-5; D call uncertain. Sequencing was done on a sample of central memory CD4+ T cells from blood. The CDR3 DNA reads TGTGCCAGCAGCTTGGCCTCGGAGACCCAGTACTTC. It is translated as CASSLASETQYF.